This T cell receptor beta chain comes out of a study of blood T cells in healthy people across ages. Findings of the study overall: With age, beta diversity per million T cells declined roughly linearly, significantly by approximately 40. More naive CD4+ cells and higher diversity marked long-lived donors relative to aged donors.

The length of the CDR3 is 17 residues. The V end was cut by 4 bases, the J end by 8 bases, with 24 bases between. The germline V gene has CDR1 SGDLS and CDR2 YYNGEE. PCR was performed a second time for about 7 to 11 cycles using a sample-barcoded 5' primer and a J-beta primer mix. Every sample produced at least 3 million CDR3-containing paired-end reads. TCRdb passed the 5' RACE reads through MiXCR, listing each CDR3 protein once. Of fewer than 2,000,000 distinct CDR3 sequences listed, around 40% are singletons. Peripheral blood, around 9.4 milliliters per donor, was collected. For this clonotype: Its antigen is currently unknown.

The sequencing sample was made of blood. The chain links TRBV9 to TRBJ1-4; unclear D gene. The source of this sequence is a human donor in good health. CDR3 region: CASSLHFQTNSAEKLFF. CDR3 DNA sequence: TGTGCCAGCAGCCTACATTTCCAGACAAACTCCGCCGAAAAACTGTTTTTT.